These 5 T cell receptor beta chains came from one sample sequenced in a study of T cells in Graves' hyperthyroidism and ophthalmopathy (dated by TCRdb to the late 2010s). Receptor libraries were prepared by multiplex PCR. TCRdb names Illumina HiSeq 2000 as the instrument used. The TCR beta CDR3 regions were amplified from the RNA transcripts. The TCR CDR3 was subjected to a first round of RT-PCR using the HTBI primer set and the Qiagen OneStep RT-PCR kit. TCRdb handled the public reads itself, with Q25 trimming in fastp and clone calling in MiXCR, and kept productive beta chains. Rows with a matching CDR3 protein are joined into one entry that keeps the most common DNA and genes. This sample lists a few hundred thousand distinct CDR3 sequences; over 20% were detected once. Together, the top ten hold under 65% of the sample. Material: blood. The receptors shown here come from a man between 25 and 39 years old with Graves' ophthalmopathy.

In its sample, this clonotype was seen many times. The genes are TRBV28 and TRBJ2-7, with no clear D. V dropped 6 bases and J dropped 0 bases, with 15 bases sitting between them. The germline V gene encodes CDR1 MDHEN and CDR2 SYDVKM. The CDR3 consists of 15 residues. The DNA for the CDR3 is TGTGCCAGCAGGGCTATCCGGGTCCCCTCCTACGAGCAGTACTTC. Translation: CASRAIRVPSYEQYF.

In this sample, this clonotype turned up many times. The chain is built from TRBV24-1 and TRBJ2-7, with D unresolved. V was clipped by 3 bases and J by 0 bases, with 2 bases between them. Germline loops: CDR1 KGHDR, CDR2 SFDVKD. This CDR3 has 12 residues. The CDR3 sequence: CATSDDSYEQYF. CDR3 nucleotide sequence: TGTGCCACCAGTGATGACTCCTACGAGCAGTACTTC.

This clonotype was counted only a few times. This sequence joins TRBV10-3 and TRBJ2-1, with TRBD2 identical over 9 bases. This CDR3 has 15 residues. V gave up 0 bases and J gave up 7 bases; unmatched junction bases: 4. Germline CDR1 reads ENHRY; CDR2 reads SYGVKD. The CDR3 region has the DNA TGTGCCATCAGTGAGTCTAGCGGGAGTATAAATGAGCAGTTCTTC. Encoded protein: CAISESSGSINEQFF.

The table lists this clonotype with a few counts. The rearrangement joins TRBV11-2 to TRBJ2-2, with 7 bases matching TRBD1. The CDR3 spans 14 residues. Germline assignment: CDR1 SGHAT and CDR2 FQNNGV. With 7 bases clipped from V and 6 bases from J, the junction kept 8 bases outside the gene matches. The CDR3 region has the DNA TGTGCCAGCAAACAAGACAGGGTGGCCGGGGAGCTGTTTTTT. It specifies CASKQDRVAGELFF.

This clonotype was detected many times. The V call is TRBV28, the J call TRBJ1-2; 10 positions match TRBD1. There are 14 residues in the CDR3. V lost 7 bases to trimming and J lost 4 bases; unmatched junction nucleotides: 6. Germline V gene data show CDR1 as MDHEN and CDR2 as SYDVKM. The CDR3: CASTTGTGVYGYTF. The CDR3 region has the DNA TGTGCCAGCACCACGGGGACAGGGGTCTATGGCTACACCTTC.